This TCR beta chain appears in the sequencing data of a study of neoadjuvant nivolumab and ipilimumab in lung cancer. About the research overall: The combination arm added day-1 ipilimumab 1 mg/kg to nivolumab 3 mg/kg on days 1, 15, 29.

The CDR3 loop spans 16 amino acids. The germline gives CDR1 MNHNY, CDR2 SVGAGI (reference sequence). The V segment lost 9 bases and the J segment 2 bases; nucleotides outside the gene matches: 9. Using immunoSEQ multiplex PCR, the repertoire was profiled, and TCRdb retains in-frame clones only, with some absent. Among fewer than 35,000 clones listed, 75% to 90% were seen once. A note on this clone: Antigen: not known.

Study-level results: Blood richness before therapy tracked richness in tumors resected after neoadjuvant therapy. Resected tumors had greater TCR richness and clonality than uninvolved lung.

This clonotype originated in an adult with non-small cell lung cancer. V and J are TRBV6-6 and TRBJ1-6; 8 bases map to TRBD1. Sequences were derived from peripheral blood, sampled before neoadjuvant nivolumab, alone or with ipilimumab. The CDR3 sequence is CASTPGTGTYNSPLHF. The CDR3 DNA is TGTGCCAGTACACCTGGGACAGGAACCTATAATTCACCCCTCCACTTT.